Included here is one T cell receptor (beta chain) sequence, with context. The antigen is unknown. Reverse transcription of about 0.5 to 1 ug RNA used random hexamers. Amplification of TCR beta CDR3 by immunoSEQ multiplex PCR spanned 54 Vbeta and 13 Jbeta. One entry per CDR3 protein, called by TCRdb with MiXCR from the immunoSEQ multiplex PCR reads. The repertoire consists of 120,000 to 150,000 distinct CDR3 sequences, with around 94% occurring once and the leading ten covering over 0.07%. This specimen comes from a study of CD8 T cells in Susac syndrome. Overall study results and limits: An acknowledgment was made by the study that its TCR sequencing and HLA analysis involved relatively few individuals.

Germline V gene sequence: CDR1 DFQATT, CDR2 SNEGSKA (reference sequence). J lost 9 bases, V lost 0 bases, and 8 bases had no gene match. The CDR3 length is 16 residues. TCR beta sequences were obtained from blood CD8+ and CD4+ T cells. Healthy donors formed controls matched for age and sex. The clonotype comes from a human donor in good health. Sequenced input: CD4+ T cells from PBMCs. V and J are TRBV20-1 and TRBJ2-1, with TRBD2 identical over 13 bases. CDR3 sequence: CSARDGGLAGVGEQFF. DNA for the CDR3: TGCAGTGCTAGAGACGGCGGACTAGCGGGAGTTGGTGAGCAGTTCTTC.